These T cell receptor beta chains were read from a single sample in a study of shared clonotypes between healthy human individuals. Some clones are missing from TCRdb's copy, which holds only in-frame ones; the method was immunoSEQ multiplex PCR. Of around 1,000,000 clones in the sample, about 72% are singletons; the top ten hold 0.89%. Sequenced input: memory CD4+ T cells from PBMCs. These receptors all stem from a young man in good health. Some clones in this sample may be carry-over from other donors' samples. CDR3s include the opening cysteine and the closing phenylalanine or tryptophan. D genes are given only for firm matches. The size of a clone is reported for some rows only, either as once, few or many, or as a class for expanded clones.

>.|TRBV29-1|few|TRBJ2-5
CSVETPGETQYF
TGCAGCGTTGAAACTCCGGGGGAGACCCAGTACTTC
>TRBD1|TRBV28|.|TRBJ2-7
CASSADRAFYEQYF
TGTGCCAGCAGTGCGGACAGGGCCTTCTACGAGCAGTACTTC
>.|TRBV10-3|few|TRBJ1-2
CAISEGRAESGYTF
TGTGCCATCAGTGAGGGCAGGGCGGAGAGCGGCTACACCTTC
>.|TRBV6-1|.|TRBJ2-1
CASGGFGLDLNEQFF
TGTGCCAGCGGGGGTTTCGGACTCGATCTCAATGAGCAGTTCTTC
>.|TRBV25-1|.|TRBJ1-2
CASSAGVYGYTF
TGTGCCAGCAGTGCGGGAGTCTATGGCTACACCTTC
>TRBD1|TRBV5-1|.|TRBJ2-1
CASSFPRDRNNEQFF
TGCGCCAGCAGCTTTCCCCGGGACAGGAACAATGAGCAGTTCTTC
>.|TRBV29-1|few|TRBJ2-5
CSGGGRGAETQYF
TGCAGCGGAGGCGGGCGAGGGGCGGAGACCCAGTACTTC
>.|TRBV13|.|TRBJ2-2
CASSPRSGELFF
TGTGCCAGCAGCCCCCGGTCCGGGGAGCTGTTTTTT
>TRBD2|TRBV5-1|.|TRBJ2-7
CASSPGTSGTGEQYF
TGCGCCAGCAGCCCGGGGACTAGCGGGACGGGCGAGCAGTACTTC
>.|TRBV10-1|few|TRBJ1-5
CASSESVTQPQHF
TGCGCCAGCAGTGAGTCGGTGACTCAGCCCCAGCATTTT
>.|TRBV7-9|.|TRBJ2-7
CASSLGWEPPYEQYF
TGTGCCAGCAGCTTAGGGTGGGAGCCCCCCTACGAGCAGTACTTC
>.|TRBV4-2|.|TRBJ1-2
CASSQDPTEYGYTF
TGTGCCAGCAGCCAAGATCCGACAGAATATGGCTACACCTTC
>TRBD2|TRBV5-6|.|TRBJ2-1
CASSLGLATYNEQFF
TGTGCCAGCAGCCTGGGACTAGCGACCTACAATGAGCAGTTCTTC
>TRBD1|TRBV11-2|.|TRBJ2-1
CASSAGQAYNEQFF
TGTGCCAGCAGCGCGGGACAGGCTTACAATGAGCAGTTCTTC
>.|TRBV28|.|TRBJ2-1
CASTQPLSGGYNEQFF
TGTGCCAGCACCCAACCCCTTAGCGGAGGTTACAATGAGCAGTTCTTC
>.|TRBV27|.|TRBJ1-1
CASRLILNTEAFF
TGTGCCAGCAGACTTATTCTTAACACTGAAGCTTTCTTT
>.|TRBV5-1|few|TRBJ2-3
CASSSGHTDTQYF
TGCGCCAGCAGCTCGGGGCACACAGATACGCAGTATTTT
>.|TRBV28|.|TRBJ1-4
CASSLAGGEKLFF
TGTGCCAGCAGTTTAGCCGGTGGTGAAAAACTGTTTTTT
>.|TRBV5-1|.|TRBJ2-2
CASSLDSNTGELFF
TGCGCCAGCAGCTTGGATTCGAACACCGGGGAGCTGTTTTTT
>TRBD2|TRBV10-3|.|TRBJ2-3
CAIRADFWEGPSSTDTQYF
TGTGCCATCAGGGCTGATTTTTGGGAGGGACCTTCTAGCACAGATACGCAGTATTTT
>.|TRBV29-1|.|TRBJ1-1
CSVQMKMAVEAFF
TGCAGCGTGCAAATGAAGATGGCGGTTGAAGCTTTCTTT
>TRBD2|TRBV4-1|.|TRBJ2-1
CASSPLAGGGHKFYNEQFF
TGCGCCAGCAGCCCCCTAGCGGGAGGGGGACATAAATTCTACAATGAGCAGTTCTTC
>.|TRBV7-2|.|TRBJ2-7
CASSLAGNYEQYF
TGTGCCAGCAGCTTAGCGGGCAACTACGAGCAGTACTTC
>.|TRBV10-3|.|TRBJ2-2
CAISERGSANTGELFF
TGTGCCATCAGTGAGAGAGGTAGCGCGAACACCGGGGAGCTGTTTTTT
>.|TRBV6-1|.|TRBJ1-1
CASSERGDTEAFF
TGTGCCAGCAGTGAAAGGGGGGACACTGAAGCTTTCTTT
>TRBD1|TRBV5-1|.|TRBJ1-1
CASSLEGAGLAEAFF
TGCGCCAGCAGCTTGGAGGGGGCAGGGCTGGCTGAAGCTTTCTTT
>.|TRBV28|.|TRBJ1-2
CASTPGGSLGYTF
TGTGCCAGCACCCCGGGTGGGTCGTTAGGCTACACCTTC
>TRBD1|TRBV10-3|.|TRBJ2-7
CAISEGQGGVQYF
TGTGCCATCAGTGAAGGACAGGGTGGTGTGCAGTACTTC
>TRBD2|TRBV5-1|.|TRBJ2-5
CASRWTSGSPGETQYF
TGCGCCAGCAGATGGACTAGCGGGAGTCCCGGAGAGACCCAGTACTTC
>TRBD1|TRBV2|.|TRBJ1-1
CASSGTGGAGEAFF
TGTGCCAGCAGTGGGACAGGGGGCGCGGGTGAAGCTTTCTTT
>TRBD1|TRBV28|.|TRBJ1-2
CASSLSRDRGVNYGYTF
TGTGCCAGCAGTTTAAGTCGGGACAGGGGTGTTAACTATGGCTACACCTTC
>TRBD2|TRBV10-2|.|TRBJ2-7
CASRAGGSFEQYF
TGCGCCAGCCGGGCGGGAGGGTCTTTCGAGCAGTACTTC
>.|TRBV7-9|.|TRBJ2-2
CASSSGAGELFF
TGTGCCAGCAGCTCGGGAGCGGGGGAGCTGTTTTTT
>TRBD2|TRBV4-2|.|TRBJ2-1
CASSQSSGTSPYNEQFF
TGTGCCAGCAGCCAATCCTCCGGGACTAGCCCCTACAATGAGCAGTTCTTC
>TRBD1|TRBV10-3|.|TRBJ2-7
CAISESGGVAYEQYF
TGTGCCATCAGTGAGTCAGGGGGCGTAGCCTACGAGCAGTACTTC
>TRBD2|TRBV2|.|TRBJ2-5
CASSVAGGRQETQYF
TGTGCCAGCAGTGTGGCGGGAGGGCGGCAGGAGACCCAGTACTTC
>.|TRBV5-4|.|TRBJ1-2
CASSLNSVYGYTF
TGTGCCAGCAGTTTGAACTCAGTCTATGGCTACACCTTC
>.|TRBV7-9|once|TRBJ2-1
CASSPAGQTFYNEQFF
TGTGCCAGCAGCCCAGCTGGACAAACCTTTTACAATGAGCAGTTCTTC
>.|TRBV18|.|TRBJ2-7
CASSPGTRNEQYF
TGTGCCAGCTCTCCCGGGACCCGAAACGAGCAGTACTTC
>TRBD1|TRBV28|.|TRBJ2-7
CASRTAGTGLGEQYF
TGTGCCAGTCGAACCGCCGGGACAGGGCTAGGCGAGCAGTACTTC
>.|TRBV5-1|.|TRBJ1-1
CASSYGVNTEAFF
TGCGCCAGCAGCTACGGGGTGAACACTGAAGCTTTCTTT
>.|TRBV2|few|TRBJ1-1
CASSVSRASPEAFF
TGTGCCAGCAGTGTGTCGCGGGCGAGTCCTGAAGCTTTCTTT
>.|TRBV6-1|.|TRBJ1-1
CASSSAWGGRGDFF
TGTGCCAGCAGTAGCGCATGGGGGGGCCGTGGTGATTTCTTT
>.|TRBV30|.|TRBJ2-2
CAWSGHGPTGELFF
TGTGCCTGGAGCGGACACGGGCCCACCGGGGAGCTGTTTTTT
>.|TRBV6-6|.|TRBJ1-3
CASSYSRSSGNTIYF
TGTGCCAGCAGTTACTCACGGAGCTCTGGAAACACCATATATTTT
>.|TRBV5-6|.|TRBJ2-5
CASSLGTRLGTQYF
TGTGCCAGCAGCTTAGGCACTCGTTTGGGGACCCAGTACTTC
>.|TRBV27|once|TRBJ2-1
CATRRVSGYNEQFF
TGTGCCACCAGGCGAGTTTCGGGTTACAATGAGCAGTTCTTC
>.|TRBV6-1|.|TRBJ1-4
CASSVQGYEKLFF
TGTGCCAGCAGTGTGCAGGGGTATGAAAAACTGTTTTTT
>.|TRBV2|.|TRBJ1-4
CASTRQGRATNEKLFF
TGTGCCAGCACCCGCCAAGGCCGGGCAACTAATGAAAAACTGTTTTTT
>.|TRBV15|few|TRBJ2-3
CATSREGTDTQYF
TGTGCCACCAGCAGAGAGGGCACAGATACGCAGTATTTT
>TRBD1|TRBV5-4|.|TRBJ2-7
CASSPMMTGTAVRYEQYF
TGTGCCAGCAGCCCCATGATGACCGGGACAGCGGTACGCTACGAGCAGTACTTC
>.|TRBV9|.|TRBJ2-5
CASSVGLDRQETQYF
TGTGCCAGCAGCGTAGGGCTAGACCGTCAAGAGACCCAGTACTTC
>TRBD1|TRBV5-1|.|TRBJ2-7
CASRLGQGNEQYF
TGCGCCAGCAGGTTGGGACAGGGCAACGAGCAGTACTTC
>.|TRBV6-1|.|TRBJ1-1
CASSERVAFF
TGTGCCAGCAGTGAAAGGGTAGCTTTCTTT
>TRBD1|TRBV20-1|few|TRBJ1-2
CSATDRDGYTF
TGCAGTGCTACCGACAGGGATGGCTACACCTTC